This T cell receptor beta chain is from a study of cytomegalovirus exposure and HLA in healthy donors. Across the study: Most donors, roughly 82% of over 300 genotyped, fell in the Caucasian-associated ancestry cluster. General study points: Looking again later, the authors saw that most CMV-associated TCR beta chains seemed HLA-restricted. Many donors shared some public TCRs, even though most TCR sequences were rare.

The PCR contained 60 Vbeta and 13 Jbeta primers. Authors' methods: Per a later analysis, the number of unique TCR beta chains was about 78 million, of which some 9.9 million were shared. Generated by immunoSEQ multiplex PCR, the TCRdb table keeps only in-frame clones and is missing some. V, J and clone size are those of that table, while D and trimming were read from the DNA. The sample consists of some 180,000 clones, 70% to 85% of them appearing once. Trimming removed 5 bases from V and 4 bases from J; junction bases left unmatched: 13. The germline V gene encodes CDR1 SEHNR and CDR2 FQNEAQ (reference sequence). The CDR3 spans 16 residues. About this clone: The target antigen is unknown.

Sequencing was performed on PBMCs. This sequence originates from a girl aged 2 to 10 in good health and CMV-seropositive. The chain has TRBV7-9 and TRBJ2-7, with 8 bases aligning to TRBD2. The CDR3 loop is CASSPRAGAGSYEQYF. CDR3 bases: TGTGCCAGCAGCCCACGAGCGGGAGCGGGATCGTACGAGCAGTACTTC. Full variable domain (outside the CDR3, taken from reference TRBV7-9 and TRBJ2-7): DTGVSQNPRHKITKRGQNVTFRCDPISEHNRLYWYRQTLGQGPEFLTYFQNEAQLEKSRLLSDRFSAERPKGSFSTLEIQRTEQGDSAMYLCASSPRAGAGSYEQYFGPGTRLTVT.